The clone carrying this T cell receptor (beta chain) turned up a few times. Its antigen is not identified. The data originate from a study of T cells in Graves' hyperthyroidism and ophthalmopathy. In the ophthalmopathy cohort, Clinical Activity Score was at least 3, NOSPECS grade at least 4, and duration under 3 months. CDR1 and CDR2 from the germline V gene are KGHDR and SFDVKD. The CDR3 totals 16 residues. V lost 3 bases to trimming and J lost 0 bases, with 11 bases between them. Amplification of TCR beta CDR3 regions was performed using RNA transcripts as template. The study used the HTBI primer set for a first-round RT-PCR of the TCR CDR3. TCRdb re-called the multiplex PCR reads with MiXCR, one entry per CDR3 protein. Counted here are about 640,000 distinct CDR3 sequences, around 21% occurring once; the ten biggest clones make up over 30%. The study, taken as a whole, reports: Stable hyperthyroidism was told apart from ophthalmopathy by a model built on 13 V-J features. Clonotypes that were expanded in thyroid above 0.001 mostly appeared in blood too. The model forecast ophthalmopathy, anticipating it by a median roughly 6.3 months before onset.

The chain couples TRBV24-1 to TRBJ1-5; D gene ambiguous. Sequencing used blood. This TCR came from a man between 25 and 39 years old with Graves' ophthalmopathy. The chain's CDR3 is CATSDTAVNSNQPQHF. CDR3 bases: TGTGCCACCAGTGATACGGCAGTAAATAGCAATCAGCCCCAGCATTTT.